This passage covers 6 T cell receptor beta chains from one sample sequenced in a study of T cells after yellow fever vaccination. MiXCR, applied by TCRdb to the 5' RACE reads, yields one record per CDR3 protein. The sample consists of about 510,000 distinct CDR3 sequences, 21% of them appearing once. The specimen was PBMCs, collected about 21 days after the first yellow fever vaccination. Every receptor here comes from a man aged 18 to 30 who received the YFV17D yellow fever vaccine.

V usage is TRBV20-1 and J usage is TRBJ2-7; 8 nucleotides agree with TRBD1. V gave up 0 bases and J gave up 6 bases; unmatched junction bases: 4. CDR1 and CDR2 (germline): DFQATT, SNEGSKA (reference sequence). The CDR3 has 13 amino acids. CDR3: CSARERTGGEQYV. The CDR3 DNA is TGCAGTGCTAGAGAGAGAACAGGGGGCGAGCAGTACGTC.

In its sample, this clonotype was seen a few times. Here the CDR3 reads CASSLDEDTEAFF. DNA for the CDR3: TGTGCCAGCAGCTTAGATGAGGACACTGAAGCTTTCTTT. V usage is TRBV7-9 and J usage is TRBJ1-1; no clear D gene. There are 13 residues in the CDR3. Trimming removed 1 base at V and 3 bases at J, with 6 bases between. CDR1 SEHNR and CDR2 FQNEAQ come from the germline V gene (reference sequence).

The CDR3 region is CSARLGTETQYF. CDR3 in DNA: TGCAGTGCTAGGCTGGGTACAGAGACCCAGTACTTC. The rearrangement uses TRBV20-1 and TRBJ2-5; D ambiguous. The germline gives CDR1 DFQATT, CDR2 SNEGSKA (reference sequence). The CDR3 has 12 amino acids. Trimming shortened V by 3 bases and J by 4 bases, and 9 bases separated the two germline ends.

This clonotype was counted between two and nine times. The chain's CDR3 is CASTLGGLWGNQPQHF. In DNA, the CDR3 is TGTGCCAGCACCCTCGGGGGATTGTGGGGCAATCAGCCCCAGCATTTT. J is TRBJ1-5 and V is TRBV5-6, with D perhaps matching TRBD1 (5 bases). This CDR3 has 16 amino acids. CDR1 is SGHDT and CDR2 is YYEEEE in the germline V gene. V was shortened by 6 bases and J by 2 bases, with 18 bases between the two germline ends.

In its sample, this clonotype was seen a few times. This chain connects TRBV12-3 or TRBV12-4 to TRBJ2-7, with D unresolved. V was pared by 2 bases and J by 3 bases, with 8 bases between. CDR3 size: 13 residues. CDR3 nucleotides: TGTGCCAGCAGTTTATCGGTGAACTACGAGCAGTACGTC. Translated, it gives CASSLSVNYEQYV.

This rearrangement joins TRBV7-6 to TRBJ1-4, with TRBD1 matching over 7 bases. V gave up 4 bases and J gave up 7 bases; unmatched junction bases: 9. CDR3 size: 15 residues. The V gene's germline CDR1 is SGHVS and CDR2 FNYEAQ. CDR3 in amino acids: CASSSIRGRGEKLFF. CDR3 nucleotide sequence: TGTGCCAGCAGCTCGATAAGGGGGCGCGGTGAAAAACTGTTTTTT.